This TCR beta chain originates from a study of graft-versus-host responses after intestinal transplantation. Study summary: Multivisceral, liver-intestinal, or isolated intestinal grafts were transplanted into recipients. The study gave all recipients anti-thymocyte globulin induction, then tacrolimus and steroids for 2 to 3 years. General study findings and limits: High graft-versus-host to host-versus-graft clonal ratios were seen in allografts of patients with graft-donor T cell macrochimerism.

Germline V gene lookup returns CDR1 GTSNPN and CDR2 SVGIG (reference sequence). Deletions cut 1 base from V and 10 bases from J, with 14 bases between. The length of the CDR3 is 13 residues. Method: immunoSEQ multiplex PCR; TCRdb's copy keeps in-frame clones and lacks some. This sample has 130,000 or so clones, with approximately 92% found just once. For this clone: Its cognate antigen is unknown.

The sequence derives from a human donor who received an intestinal transplant. The chain has TRBV30 and TRBJ1-5; possible D gene TRBD1, 5 bases. The source material was unstimulated CD4+ T cells sorted from spleen or lymph node cells, sampled before intestinal transplant. The chain's CDR3 is CAWSEQEEGPQHF. The DNA of the CDR3 is TGTGCCTGGAGTGAACAGGAGGAAGGACCCCAGCATTTT. The entire variable domain, with the rest obtained from reference TRBV30 and TRBJ1-5, is as follows: SQTIHQWPATLVQPVGSPLSLECTVEGTSNPNLYWYRQAAGRGLQLLFYSVGIGQISSEVPQNLSASRPQDRQFILSSKKLLLSDSGFYLCAWSEQEEGPQHFGDGTRLSIL.